The present T cell receptor (beta chain) was sequenced within a study of CD8 T cells in Susac syndrome (dated by TCRdb to between 2018 and 2021). General notes on the study: The study used repertoire sequencing to test whether antigen drove CD8+ T cell activation and differentiation in Susac syndrome. CD8+ T cell repertoire clonality was compared between about a dozen healthy donors, around 14 Susac syndrome patients and roughly 15 multiple sclerosis patients. Overall study outcomes, separate from this receptor: The number of individuals in the TCR sequencing and HLA analysis was acknowledged as relatively small.

Peripheral blood CD8+ and CD4+ T cells from healthy donors, Susac syndrome patients and multiple sclerosis patients were profiled using high-throughput TCR beta sequencing. The multiple sclerosis controls were treatment-naive patients whose relapsing-remitting disease, either stable or active, fulfilled the revised McDonald criteria. Bulk CD8+ and CD4+ T cells were purified by magnetic negative isolation, while CD8+ TEMRA cells were enriched using FACS. Blood was drawn into EDTA tubes, processed within 24 hours, and PBMCs were isolated by density gradient centrifugation. PBMCs intended for TCR sequencing were cryopreserved in liquid nitrogen and were subsequently thawed in a 37 degrees C water bath. Purity of sorted or isolated CD4+, CD8+ and CD8+ TEMRA cells was at least 90%. CDR1 is given as SGHVS and CDR2 as FNYEAQ, both from the germline V gene. Trimming takes 5 bases off V and 7 bases off J; junction bases not matched to a gene: 17. From the cysteine up to the phenylalanine, the CDR3 has a length of 16 residues. Only the CDR3 part of the read is kept: 48 bases, read in frame from the first base.

RNA was extracted using the RNeasy kit, and roughly 0.45 to 1 microgram was reverse transcribed with random hexamers. The immunoSEQ multiplex PCR assay, covering 54 Vbeta and 13 Jbeta segments, was used to amplify TCR beta CDR3 regions. Bias from PCR amplification was corrected by using a synthetic template baseline for primer optimization and for computational correction. The paper's processing steps were these. Reads were assigned to V, D and J genes according to IMGT and analyzed in immunoSEQ Analyzer, with only productive sequences retained. To calculate clonality, Shannon entropy was normalized by log2 of the number of productive unique sequences and then subtracted from one. For each patient and control, public and private clones were evaluated within the 100 most prevalent clones. Clones were defined as Susac-specific if absent from the healthy and MS cohorts, from 1052 published viral clones and from other ImmuneACCESS disease sequences. Through fastp at Q25 and MiXCR, TCRdb rebuilt clones from the public reads, retaining in-frame beta chains. All rows with the same CDR3 protein become a single entry with the most common DNA and genes. The V and J calls, along with clone size, are taken from TCRdb and not from the paper's own processing. The sample includes more than 200,000 distinct CDR3 sequences, with roughly nine tenths observed a single time. About 0.13% of the sample is in the top ten clones.

Points on this clonotype: The antigen it binds to is not known. No per-base quality is available; no much larger clone lies one base away.

This receptor was obtained from a human donor with multiple sclerosis. Sequences were obtained from CD8+ T cells from PBMCs. The chain uses TRBV7-6 and TRBJ2-7; 7 middle bases align to TRBD2. For the CDR3, the sequence is CASSPLGGAVDSEQYF. The bases are TGTGCCAGCAGCCCTCTGGGAGGGGCAGTCGATTCGGAGCAGTACTTC. The variable domain in full, with residues beyond the CDR3 obtained from the reference TRBV7-6 and TRBJ2-7 genes, is GAGVSQSPRYKVTKRGQDVALRCDPISGHVSLYWYRQALGQGPEFLTYFNYEAQQDKSGLPNDRFSAERPEGSISTLTIQRTEQRDSAMYRCASSPLGGAVDSEQYFGPGTRLTVT.